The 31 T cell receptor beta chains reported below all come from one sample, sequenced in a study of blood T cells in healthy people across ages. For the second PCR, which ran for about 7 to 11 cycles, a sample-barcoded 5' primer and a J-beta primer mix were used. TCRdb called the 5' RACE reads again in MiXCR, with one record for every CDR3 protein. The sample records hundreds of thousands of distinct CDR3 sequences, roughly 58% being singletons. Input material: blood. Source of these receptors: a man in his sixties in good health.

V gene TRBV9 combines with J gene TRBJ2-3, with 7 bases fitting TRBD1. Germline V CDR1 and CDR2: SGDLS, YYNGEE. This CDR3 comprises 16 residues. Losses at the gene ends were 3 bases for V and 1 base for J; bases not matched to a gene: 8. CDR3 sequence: CASSGRTGGGTDTQYF. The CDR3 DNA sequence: TGTGCCAGCAGCGGACGGACAGGTGGGGGCACAGATACGCAGTATTTT.

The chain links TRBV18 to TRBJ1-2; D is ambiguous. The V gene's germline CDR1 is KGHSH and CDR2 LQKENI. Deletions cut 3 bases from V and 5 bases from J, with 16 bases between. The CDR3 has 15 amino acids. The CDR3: CASSPALGAHYGYTF. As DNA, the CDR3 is TGTGCCAGCTCACCGGCCCTAGGAGCCCATTATGGCTACACCTTC.

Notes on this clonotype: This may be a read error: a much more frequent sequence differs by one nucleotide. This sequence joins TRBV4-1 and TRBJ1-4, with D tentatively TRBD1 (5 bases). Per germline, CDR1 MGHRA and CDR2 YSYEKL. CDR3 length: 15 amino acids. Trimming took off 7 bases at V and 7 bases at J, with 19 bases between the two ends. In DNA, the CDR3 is TGCGCCAGCAAAGAGGGTGGGGGATGGGGTGAAAAACTGTTTTTT. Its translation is CASKEGGGWGEKLFF.

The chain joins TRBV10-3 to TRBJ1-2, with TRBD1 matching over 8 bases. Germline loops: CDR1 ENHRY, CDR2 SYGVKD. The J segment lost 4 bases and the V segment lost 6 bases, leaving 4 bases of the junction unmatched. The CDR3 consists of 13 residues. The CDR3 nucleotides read TGTGCCATCAGCGGACAGGGATCCTATGGCTACACCTTC. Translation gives CAISGQGSYGYTF.

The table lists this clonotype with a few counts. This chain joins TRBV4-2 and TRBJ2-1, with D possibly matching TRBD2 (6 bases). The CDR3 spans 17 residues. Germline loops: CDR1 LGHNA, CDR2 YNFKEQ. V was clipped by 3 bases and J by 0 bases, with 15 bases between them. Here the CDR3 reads CASSQVTRGPSYNEQFF. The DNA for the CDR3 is TGTGCCAGCAGCCAGGTAACGCGGGGACCCTCCTACAATGAGCAGTTCTTC.

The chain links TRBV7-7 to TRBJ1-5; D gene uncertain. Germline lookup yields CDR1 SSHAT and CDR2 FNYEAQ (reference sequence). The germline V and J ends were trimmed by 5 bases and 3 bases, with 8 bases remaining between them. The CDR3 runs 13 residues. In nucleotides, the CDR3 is TGTGCCAGCAGCAGGGATTTCAATCAGCCCCAGCATTTT. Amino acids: CASSRDFNQPQHF.

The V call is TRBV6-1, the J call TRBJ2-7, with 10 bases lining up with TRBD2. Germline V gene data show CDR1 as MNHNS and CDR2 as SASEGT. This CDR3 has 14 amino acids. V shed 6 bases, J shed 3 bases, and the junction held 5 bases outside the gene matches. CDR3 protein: CASRESGGGYEQYF. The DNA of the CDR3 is TGTGCCAGCAGAGAAAGCGGGGGGGGCTACGAGCAGTACTTC.

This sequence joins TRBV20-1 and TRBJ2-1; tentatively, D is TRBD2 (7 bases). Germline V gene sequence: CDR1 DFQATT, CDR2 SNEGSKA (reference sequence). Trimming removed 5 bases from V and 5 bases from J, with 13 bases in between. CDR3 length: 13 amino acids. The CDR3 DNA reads TGCAGTGCTGTGGGGGGGGGCCACAATGAGCAGTTCTTC. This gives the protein CSAVGGGHNEQFF.

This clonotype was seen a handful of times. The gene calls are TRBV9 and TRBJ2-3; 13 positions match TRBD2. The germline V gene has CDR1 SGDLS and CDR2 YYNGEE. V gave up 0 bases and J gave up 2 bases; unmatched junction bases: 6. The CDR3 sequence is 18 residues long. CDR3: CASSVEGTSGVSTDTQYF. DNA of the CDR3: TGTGCCAGCAGCGTAGAGGGGACTAGCGGGGTCTCCACAGATACGCAGTATTTT.

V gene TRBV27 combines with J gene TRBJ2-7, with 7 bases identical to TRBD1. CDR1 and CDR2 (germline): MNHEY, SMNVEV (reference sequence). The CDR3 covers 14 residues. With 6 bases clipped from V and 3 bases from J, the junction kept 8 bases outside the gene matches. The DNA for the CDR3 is TGTGCCAGCAGGCCCGGGAACAGGGGCTACGAGCAGTACTTC. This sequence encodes CASRPGNRGYEQYF.

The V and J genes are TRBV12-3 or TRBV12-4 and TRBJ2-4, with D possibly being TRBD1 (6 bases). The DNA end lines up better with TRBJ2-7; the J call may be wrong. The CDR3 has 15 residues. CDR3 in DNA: TGTGCCAGCAGTTTCTTCACAGGGTTCGGGTACGAGCAGTACTTC. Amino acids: CASSFFTGFGYEQYF.

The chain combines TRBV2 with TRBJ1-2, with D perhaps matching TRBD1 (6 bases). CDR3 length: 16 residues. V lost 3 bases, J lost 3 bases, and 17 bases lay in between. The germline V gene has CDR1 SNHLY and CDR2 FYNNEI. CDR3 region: CASSDNFGQSDYGYTF. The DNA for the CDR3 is TGTGCCAGCAGTGATAACTTTGGACAGAGCGACTATGGCTACACCTTC.

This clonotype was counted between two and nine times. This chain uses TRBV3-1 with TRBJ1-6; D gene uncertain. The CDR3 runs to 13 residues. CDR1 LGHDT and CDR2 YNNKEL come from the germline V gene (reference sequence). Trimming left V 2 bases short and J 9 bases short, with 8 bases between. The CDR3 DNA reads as TGTGCCAGCAGCCAATCGGAGCGTTCACCCCTCCACTTT. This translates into CASSQSERSPLHF.

This chain's CDR3 is CACGGHSGANVLTF. CDR3 coding DNA: TGTGCCTGTGGAGGGCACTCTGGGGCCAACGTCCTGACTTTC. J is TRBJ2-6 and V is TRBV6-1; D perhaps matches TRBD2 (6 bases). The germline gives CDR1 MNHNS, CDR2 SASEGT. V lost 11 bases and J lost 0, with 11 bases in between. This CDR3 contains 14 residues.

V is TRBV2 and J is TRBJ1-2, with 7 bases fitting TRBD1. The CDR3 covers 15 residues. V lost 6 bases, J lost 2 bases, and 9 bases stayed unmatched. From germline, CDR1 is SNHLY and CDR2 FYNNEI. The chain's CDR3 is CASRRGQTLNYGYTF. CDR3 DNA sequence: TGTGCCAGCAGGAGGGGACAGACATTAAACTATGGCTACACCTTC.

The CDR3, as DNA: TGCGCCAGCAGCAAGAGGGGTCCCCGGGAAAGCCGGAATGAGCAGTACTTC. Protein: CASSKRGPRESRNEQYF. The V call is TRBV21-1, the J call TRBJ2-7; TRBD1 is the table's D call and was not checked against the DNA. TRBV21-1 constitutes a pseudogene. This CDR3 comprises 17 residues.

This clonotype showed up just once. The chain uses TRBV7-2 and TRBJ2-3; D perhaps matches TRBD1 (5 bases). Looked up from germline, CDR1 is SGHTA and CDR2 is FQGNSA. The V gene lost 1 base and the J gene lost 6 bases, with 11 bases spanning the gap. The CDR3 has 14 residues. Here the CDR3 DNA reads TGTGCCAGCAGCTTAGACGACAGCCGGGATACGCAGTATTTT. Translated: CASSLDDSRDTQYF.

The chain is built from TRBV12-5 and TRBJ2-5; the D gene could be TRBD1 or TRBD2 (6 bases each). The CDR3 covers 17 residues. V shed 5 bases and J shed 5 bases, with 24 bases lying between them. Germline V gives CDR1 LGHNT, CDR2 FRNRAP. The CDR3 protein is CASGPGTTIREEETQYF. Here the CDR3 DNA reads TGTGCTAGTGGTCCCGGGACAACGATAAGGGAGGAGGAGACCCAGTACTTC.

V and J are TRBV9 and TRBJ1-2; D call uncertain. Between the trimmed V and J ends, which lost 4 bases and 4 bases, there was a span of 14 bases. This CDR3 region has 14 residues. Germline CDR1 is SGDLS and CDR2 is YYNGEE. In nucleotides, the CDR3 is TGTGCCAGCAGCCTCGACCTTTCGGGCTATGGCTACACCTTC. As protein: CASSLDLSGYGYTF.

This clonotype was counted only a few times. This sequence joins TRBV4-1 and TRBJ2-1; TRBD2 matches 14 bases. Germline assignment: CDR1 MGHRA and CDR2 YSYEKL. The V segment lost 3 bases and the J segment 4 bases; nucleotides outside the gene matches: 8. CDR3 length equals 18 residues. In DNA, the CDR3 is TGCGCCAGCAGCCACGGAGGGACTAGCGGGGGCCGTTACAATGAGCAGTTCTTC. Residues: CASSHGGTSGGRYNEQFF.

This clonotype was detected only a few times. The CDR3 DNA is TGCGCCAGCAGCTCCGGACAGTCAACTAATGAAAAACTGTTTTTT. This codes for CASSSGQSTNEKLFF. This chain uses TRBV5-1 with TRBJ1-4, with D maybe TRBD1 (6 bases). The V gene's germline CDR1 is SGHRS and CDR2 YFSETQ. The CDR3 is 15 amino acids. Trimming removed 3 bases from V and 0 bases from J, with 9 bases in between.

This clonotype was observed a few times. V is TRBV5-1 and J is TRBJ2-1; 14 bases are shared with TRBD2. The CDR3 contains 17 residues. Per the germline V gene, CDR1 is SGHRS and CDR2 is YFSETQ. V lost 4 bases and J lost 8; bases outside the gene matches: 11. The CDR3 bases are TGCGCCAGCAGCGCCAGACTAGCGGGGGGGCAAGGCCATGAGCAGTTCTTC. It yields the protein CASSARLAGGQGHEQFF.

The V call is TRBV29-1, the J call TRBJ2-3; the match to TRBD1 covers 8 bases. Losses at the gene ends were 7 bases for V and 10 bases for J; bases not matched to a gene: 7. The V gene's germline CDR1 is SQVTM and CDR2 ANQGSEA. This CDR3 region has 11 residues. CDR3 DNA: TGCAGCGCCGGTACACAGGGGGCGCAGTATTTT. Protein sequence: CSAGTQGAQYF.

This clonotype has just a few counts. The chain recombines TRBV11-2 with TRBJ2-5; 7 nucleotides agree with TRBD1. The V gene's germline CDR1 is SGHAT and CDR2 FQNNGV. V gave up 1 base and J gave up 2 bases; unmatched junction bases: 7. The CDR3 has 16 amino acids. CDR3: CASSLVTGADQETQYF. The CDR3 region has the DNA TGTGCCAGCAGCTTAGTTACAGGGGCAGATCAAGAGACCCAGTACTTC.

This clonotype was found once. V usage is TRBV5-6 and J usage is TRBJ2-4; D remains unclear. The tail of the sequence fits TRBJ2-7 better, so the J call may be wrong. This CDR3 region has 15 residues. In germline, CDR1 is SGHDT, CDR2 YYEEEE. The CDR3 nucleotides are TGTGCCAGCAGCTTGGGCAGGATTGGGTCCTACGAGCAGTACTTC. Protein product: CASSLGRIGSYEQYF.

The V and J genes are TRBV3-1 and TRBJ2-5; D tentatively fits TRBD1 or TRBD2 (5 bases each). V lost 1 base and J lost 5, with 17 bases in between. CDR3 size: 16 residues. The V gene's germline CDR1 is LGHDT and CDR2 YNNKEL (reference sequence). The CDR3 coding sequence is TGTGCCAGCAGCCAAGGTAAGTGGGTAGAGGGGGAGACCCAGTACTTC. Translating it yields CASSQGKWVEGETQYF.

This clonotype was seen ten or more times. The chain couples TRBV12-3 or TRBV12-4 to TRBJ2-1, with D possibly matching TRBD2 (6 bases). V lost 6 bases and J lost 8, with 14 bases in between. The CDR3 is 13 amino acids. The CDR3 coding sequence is TGTGCCAGCAGCAGTTTGCGGGGAGATGAGCAGTTCTTC. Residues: CASSSLRGDEQFF.

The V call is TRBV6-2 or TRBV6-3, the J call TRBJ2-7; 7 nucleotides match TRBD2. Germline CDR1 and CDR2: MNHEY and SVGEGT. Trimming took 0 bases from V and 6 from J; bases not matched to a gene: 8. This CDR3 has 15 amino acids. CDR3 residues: CASSYSGPAGTEQYF. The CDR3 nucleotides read TGTGCCAGCAGTTACTCCGGACCAGCGGGGACCGAGCAGTACTTC.

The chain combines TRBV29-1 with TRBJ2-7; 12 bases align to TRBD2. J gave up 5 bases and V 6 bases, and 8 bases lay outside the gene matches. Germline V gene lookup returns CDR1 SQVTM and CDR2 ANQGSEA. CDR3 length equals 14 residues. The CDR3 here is CSVNGLAGFHEQYF. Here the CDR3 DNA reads TGCAGCGTCAACGGACTAGCGGGGTTCCACGAGCAGTACTTC.

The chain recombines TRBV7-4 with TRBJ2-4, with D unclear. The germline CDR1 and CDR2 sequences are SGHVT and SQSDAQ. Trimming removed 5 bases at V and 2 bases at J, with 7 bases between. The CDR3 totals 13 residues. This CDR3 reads CASSGSTKNIQYF. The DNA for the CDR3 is TGTGCCAGCAGCGGGTCGACCAAAAACATTCAGTACTTC.

The CDR3 reads CASSGLVEQFF. CDR3 DNA: TGTGCCAGCAGCGGACTAGTAGAGCAGTTCTTC. This chain joins TRBV2 and TRBJ2-1, with 7 bases matching TRBD2. Germline V gene lookup returns CDR1 SNHLY and CDR2 FYNNEI. This CDR3 is built from 11 residues. Unmatched junction bases numbered 3, after V lost 6 bases and J lost 10 bases.